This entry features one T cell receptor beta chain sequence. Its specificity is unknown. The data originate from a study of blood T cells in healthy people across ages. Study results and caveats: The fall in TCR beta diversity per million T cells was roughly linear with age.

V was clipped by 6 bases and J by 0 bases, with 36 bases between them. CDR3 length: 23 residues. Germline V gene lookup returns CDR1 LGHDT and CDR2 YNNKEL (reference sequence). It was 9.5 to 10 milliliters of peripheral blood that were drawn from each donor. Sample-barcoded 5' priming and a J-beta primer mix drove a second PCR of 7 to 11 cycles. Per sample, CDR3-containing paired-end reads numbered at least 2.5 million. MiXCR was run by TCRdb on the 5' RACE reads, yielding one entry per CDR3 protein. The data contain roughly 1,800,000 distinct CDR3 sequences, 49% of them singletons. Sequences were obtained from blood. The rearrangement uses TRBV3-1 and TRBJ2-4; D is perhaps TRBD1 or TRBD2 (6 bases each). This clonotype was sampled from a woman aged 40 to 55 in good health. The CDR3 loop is CASRPFTTATLGGPLIAKNIQYF. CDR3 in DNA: TGTGCCAGCAGGCCCTTCACGACCGCGACTCTTGGGGGGCCCTTAATAGCCAAAAACATTCAGTACTTC.